The following is a T cell receptor beta chain sequence with its context. CDR1 MDHEN and CDR2 SYDVKM come from the germline V gene. The CDR3 spans 15 residues. Between the trimmed V and J ends, which lost 2 bases and 0 bases, there was a span of 8 bases. This sample was included in a study of graft-versus-host responses after intestinal transplantation. To release intraepithelial and lamina propria lymphocytes, the graft tissue was processed. The protocol was immunoSEQ multiplex PCR, while the TCRdb copy is restricted to in-frame clones and leaves out a portion. The sample consists of 60,000 to 65,000 clones, 75% to 90% of them appearing once.

V is TRBV28 and J is TRBJ1-3; D unclear. The receptor comes from a human patient who received an intestinal transplant, so some T cells may come from the graft donor. The sequencing used ileum tissue, collected more than 350 days after transplant. DNA for the CDR3: TGTGCCAGCAGTTTAGTTGCCAACTCTGGAAACACCATATATTTT. Translating it yields CASSLVANSGNTIYF.